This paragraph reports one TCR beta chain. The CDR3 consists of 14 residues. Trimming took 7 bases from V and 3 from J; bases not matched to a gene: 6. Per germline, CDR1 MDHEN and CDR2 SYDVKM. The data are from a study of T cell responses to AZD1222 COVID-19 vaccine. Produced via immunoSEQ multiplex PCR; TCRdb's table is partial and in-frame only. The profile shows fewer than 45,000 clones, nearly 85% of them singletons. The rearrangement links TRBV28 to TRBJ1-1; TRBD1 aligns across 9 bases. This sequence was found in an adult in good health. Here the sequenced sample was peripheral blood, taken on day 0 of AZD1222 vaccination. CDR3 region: CASITTGGYTEAFF. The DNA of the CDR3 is TGTGCCAGCATCACGACAGGGGGGTACACTGAAGCTTTCTTT. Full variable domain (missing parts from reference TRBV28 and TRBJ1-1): DVKVTQSSRYLVKRTGEKVFLECVQDMDHENMFWYRQDPGLGLRLIYFSYDVKMKEKGDIPEGYSVSREKKERFSLILESASTNQTSMYLCASITTGGYTEAFFGQGTRLTVV.